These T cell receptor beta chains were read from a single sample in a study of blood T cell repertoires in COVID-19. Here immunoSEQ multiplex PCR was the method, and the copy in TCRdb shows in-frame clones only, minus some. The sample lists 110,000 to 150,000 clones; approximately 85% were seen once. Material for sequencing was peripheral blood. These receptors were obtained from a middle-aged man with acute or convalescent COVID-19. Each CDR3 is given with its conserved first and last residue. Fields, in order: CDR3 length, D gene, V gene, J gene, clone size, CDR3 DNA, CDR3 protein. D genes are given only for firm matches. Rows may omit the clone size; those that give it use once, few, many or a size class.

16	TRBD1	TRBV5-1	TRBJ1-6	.	TGCGCCAGCAGCTTTGACACGGGACAGGGTCGGTCACCCCTCCACTTT	CASSFDTGQGRSPLHF
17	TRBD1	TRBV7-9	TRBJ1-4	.	TGTGCCAGCAGCATAACAGGGGCCTTTGCAACTAATGAAAAACTGTTTTTT	CASSITGAFATNEKLFF
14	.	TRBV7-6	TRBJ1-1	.	TGTGCCAGCAGCGGCACCTGGCGGGTATCTGAAGCTTTCTTT	CASSGTWRVSEAFF
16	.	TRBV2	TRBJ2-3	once	TGTGCCAGCAGTGTGCGCAGGGGAAAGGGCACAGATACGCAGTATTTT	CASSVRRGKGTDTQYF
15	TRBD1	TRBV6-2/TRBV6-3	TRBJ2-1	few	TGTGCCAGCAGTTACCTTGGGACAGCTTACAATGAGCAGTTCTTC	CASSYLGTAYNEQFF
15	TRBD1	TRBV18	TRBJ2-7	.	TGTGCCAGCTCACCACCGGACAGGTTCGCCTACGAGCAGTACTTC	CASSPPDRFAYEQYF
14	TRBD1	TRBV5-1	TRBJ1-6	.	TGCGCCAGCAGCTTGACAGGGGGGAATTCACCCCTCCACTTT	CASSLTGGNSPLHF
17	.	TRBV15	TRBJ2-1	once	TGTGCCACCAGCGGGTCTAGGAACCCGAGCTCCTACAATGAGCAGTTCTTC	CATSGSRNPSSYNEQFF
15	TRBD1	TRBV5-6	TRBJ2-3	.	TGTGCCAGCAGCTCCAGGGGGCTTACCACAGATACGCAGTATTTT	CASSSRGLTTDTQYF
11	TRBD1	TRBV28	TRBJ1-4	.	TGTGCCAGCAGTCAGGGGGCGACGAAGTTTTTT	CASSQGATKFF
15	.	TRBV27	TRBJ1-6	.	TGTGCCAGCAGTTTAGCAGGTTCCTATAATTCACCCCTCCACTTT	CASSLAGSYNSPLHF
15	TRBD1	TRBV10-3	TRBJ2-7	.	TGTGCCATCAGTGAGAAGGGTGGGACAGCCTACGAGCAGTACTTC	CAISEKGGTAYEQYF
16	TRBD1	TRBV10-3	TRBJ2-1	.	TGTGCCATCACCCAACTCAGGGACAGCAATAACAATGAGCAGTTCTTC	CAITQLRDSNNNEQFF
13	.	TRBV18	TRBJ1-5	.	TGTGCCAGCTCACCAGTCCCGGATCAGCCCCAGCATTTT	CASSPVPDQPQHF
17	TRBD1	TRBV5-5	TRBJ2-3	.	TGTGCCAGCAGCTTGGGGGTGACAGGGGGCAACACAGATACGCAGTATTTT	CASSLGVTGGNTDTQYF
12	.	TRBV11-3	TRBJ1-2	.	TGTGCCAGCAGCTCCCGGGACTATGGCTACACCTTC	CASSSRDYGYTF
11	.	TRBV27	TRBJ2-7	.	TGTGCCAGCTCGGGCTCCTACGAGCAGTACTTC	CASSGSYEQYF
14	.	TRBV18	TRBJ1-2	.	TGTGCCAGCTCACCGCCGGGACTTAACTATGGCTACACCTTC	CASSPPGLNYGYTF
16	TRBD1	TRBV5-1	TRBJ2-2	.	TGCGCCAGCACTATCGAGGGGGCTCCGGGGACCGGGGAGCTGTTTTTT	CASTIEGAPGTGELFF
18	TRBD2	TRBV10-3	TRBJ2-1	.	TGTGCCATCAGTGTAAGACAACCGGGACTAGCAGAATACAATGAGCAGTTCTTC	CAISVRQPGLAEYNEQFF
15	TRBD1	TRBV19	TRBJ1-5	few	TGTGCCAGTAGTAGAGGGGGCGGAGGCAATCAGCCCCAGCATTTT	CASSRGGGGNQPQHF
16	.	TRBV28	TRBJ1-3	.	TGTGCCAGCATTAGGGCTCCCGGGGGGGCTGGAAACACCATATATTTT	CASIRAPGGAGNTIYF
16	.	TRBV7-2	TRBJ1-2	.	TGTGCCAGCAGCCCCGATGGGACTGGAAAAAACTATGGCTACACCTTC	CASSPDGTGKNYGYTF
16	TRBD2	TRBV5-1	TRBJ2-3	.	TGCGCCAGCAGCCCGGCTAGCGGGGCCTCCGGGGAGACGCAGTATTTT	CASSPASGASGETQYF
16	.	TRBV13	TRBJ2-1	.	TGTGCCAGCAGCCAGCTAGCGTCTTCCTGGGGAAATGAGCAGTTCTTC	CASSQLASSWGNEQFF
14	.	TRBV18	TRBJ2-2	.	TGTGCCAGCTCTCCTTACACGAACACCGGGGAGCTGTTTTTT	CASSPYTNTGELFF
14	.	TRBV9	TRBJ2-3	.	TGTGCCAGCAGCGACAGCCATAGCACAGATACGCAGTATTTT	CASSDSHSTDTQYF